Listed below are T cell receptor beta chains from one sample, sequenced in a study of T cells in tuberculosis. The protocol was immunoSEQ multiplex PCR, while the TCRdb copy is restricted to in-frame clones and leaves out a portion. The data contain over 35,000 clones, 95% of them singletons. The sample comprised PBMCs. The receptors originated from a donor aged 10 to 29 with latent tuberculosis or without tuberculosis infection. CDR3s include the opening cysteine and the closing phenylalanine or tryptophan. Each record gives: CDR3 protein, CDR3 DNA, D gene, V gene, J gene, clone size. The D gene is left open where the match is weak. Expanded clones get a size class; other rows say once, few or many, or leave the size out.

CDR3: CSVLAGSYEQYF; DNA: TGCAGCGTTCTTGCAGGATCCTACGAGCAGTACTTC; D: NA; V: TRBV29-1; J: TRBJ2-7; size: NA
CDR3: CASSYSGVNTEAFF; DNA: TGTGCCAGCAGTTACTCGGGAGTGAACACTGAAGCTTTCTTT; D: NA; V: TRBV6-5; J: TRBJ1-1; size: NA
CDR3: CASSFGVDYTF; DNA: TGTGCCAGCAGCTTCGGAGTAGACTACACCTTC; D: NA; V: TRBV7-9; J: TRBJ1-2; size: NA
CDR3: CASSPKAGGPHEQYF; DNA: TGTGCCAGCTCACCAAAAGCGGGGGGGCCTCACGAGCAGTACTTC; D: TRBD2; V: TRBV18; J: TRBJ2-7; size: NA
CDR3: CSVMGQAGNTIYF; DNA: TGCAGCGTGATGGGACAGGCTGGAAACACCATATATTTT; D: TRBD1; V: TRBV29-1; J: TRBJ1-3; size: NA
CDR3: CASRKLENGEAFF; DNA: TGTGCCAGCAGGAAGTTAGAGAATGGTGAAGCTTTCTTT; D: NA; V: TRBV9; J: TRBJ1-1; size: NA
CDR3: CASSAGTSTETQYF; DNA: TGTGCCAGCAGCGCCGGGACTAGCACAGAGACCCAGTACTTC; D: TRBD2; V: TRBV5-4; J: TRBJ2-5; size: NA
CDR3: CASSPARGGKPSTDTQYF; DNA: TGTGCCAGCAGCCCCGCTCGGGGGGGCAAGCCTAGCACAGATACGCAGTATTTT; D: TRBD2; V: TRBV14; J: TRBJ2-3; size: NA
CDR3: CASSDRDRSSYEQYF; DNA: TGTGCCAGCAGCGACCGGGACAGGAGCTCCTACGAGCAGTACTTC; D: TRBD1; V: TRBV7-9; J: TRBJ2-7; size: NA
CDR3: CASSLDRFNYGYTF; DNA: TGTGCCAGCAGCCTAGACAGATTTAACTATGGCTACACCTTC; D: NA; V: TRBV11-2; J: TRBJ1-2; size: NA
CDR3: CASSPLETEVSGNTIYF; DNA: TGTGCCAGCTCACCACTAGAGACCGAGGTCTCTGGAAACACCATATATTTT; D: NA; V: TRBV18; J: TRBJ1-3; size: NA
CDR3: CASSREPPDNEQFF; DNA: TGTGCCAGCAGCCGGGAACCACCCGACAATGAGCAGTTCTTC; D: NA; V: TRBV6-5; J: TRBJ2-1; size: NA
CDR3: CASSALREGGNTIYF; DNA: TGTGCCAGCAGCGCCCTCCGGGAAGGAGGAAACACCATATATTTT; D: NA; V: TRBV9; J: TRBJ1-3; size: NA
CDR3: CASSANRGIADTQYF; DNA: TGTGCCAGCAGCGCTAACAGGGGAATCGCAGATACGCAGTATTTT; D: TRBD1; V: TRBV7-7; J: TRBJ2-3; size: NA
CDR3: CASSGGQPQHF; DNA: TGTGCCAGCAGTGGTGGCCAGCCCCAGCATTTT; D: NA; V: TRBV6-1; J: TRBJ1-5; size: NA
CDR3: CSVRQASYEQYF; DNA: TGCAGCGTTCGGCAGGCCTCCTACGAGCAGTACTTC; D: NA; V: TRBV29-1; J: TRBJ2-7; size: NA
CDR3: CASSFPGRDEQFF; DNA: TGCGCCAGCAGCTTTCCAGGGAGGGATGAGCAGTTCTTC; D: TRBD2; V: TRBV5-1; J: TRBJ2-1; size: NA
CDR3: CASSYSIPGTEAFF; DNA: TGTGCCAGCAGTTATTCGATCCCGGGCACTGAAGCTTTCTTT; D: NA; V: TRBV6-5; J: TRBJ1-1; size: once
CDR3: CASSLSHGRGSANQPQHF; DNA: TGTGCCAGCAGTTTATCTCACGGTCGGGGATCTGCCAATCAGCCCCAGCATTTT; D: NA; V: TRBV27; J: TRBJ1-5; size: NA
CDR3: CAWGDRNYGYTF; DNA: TGTGCCTGGGGGGACAGAAACTATGGCTACACCTTC; D: TRBD1; V: TRBV30; J: TRBJ1-2; size: NA
CDR3: CASSFQGAEEKLFF; DNA: TGCGCCAGCAGCTTTCAGGGGGCGGAGGAAAAACTGTTTTTT; D: TRBD1; V: TRBV5-1; J: TRBJ1-4; size: NA
CDR3: CASSGQGDSPLHF; DNA: TGTGCCAGCAGCGGACAGGGGGATTCACCCCTCCACTTT; D: TRBD1; V: TRBV6-5; J: TRBJ1-6; size: NA
CDR3: CASSGRASGGGEQFF; DNA: TGCGCCAGCAGCGGACGAGCTAGCGGGGGCGGTGAGCAGTTCTTC; D: TRBD2; V: TRBV4-3; J: TRBJ2-1; size: NA
CDR3: CASVVAGSSYEQYF; DNA: TGTGCCAGCGTAGTAGCGGGAAGCTCCTACGAGCAGTACTTC; D: TRBD2; V: TRBV28; J: TRBJ2-7; size: NA
CDR3: CASSERENQPQHF; DNA: TGTGCCAGCAGTGAAAGAGAGAATCAGCCCCAGCATTTT; D: NA; V: TRBV6-1; J: TRBJ1-5; size: NA
CDR3: CASSQAGLGGEKLFF; DNA: TGCGCCAGCAGCCAAGCTGGCCTTGGCGGTGAAAAACTGTTTTTT; D: NA; V: TRBV4-1; J: TRBJ1-4; size: NA
CDR3: CASSKEYFETGLNYNSPLHF; DNA: TGTGCCAGCAGCAAAGAGTACTTTGAGACAGGGCTCAACTATAATTCACCCCTCCACTTT; D: NA; V: TRBV21-1; J: TRBJ1-6; size: NA
CDR3: CASSLGQGRRVYEQYF; DNA: TGTGCCAGCAGCTTAGGGCAGGGCCGGAGAGTTTACGAGCAGTACTTC; D: NA; V: TRBV7-2; J: TRBJ2-7; size: NA
CDR3: CASSVQDRGAGVPDF; DNA: TGTGCCAGCAGCGTTCAGGACAGGGGGGCAGGGGTCCCTGATTTT; D: TRBD1; V: TRBV9; J: TRBJ2-3; size: NA
CDR3: CASSAGVSGGANEQFF; DNA: TGTGCCAGCAGCGCCGGGGTCAGCGGGGGGGCAAATGAGCAGTTCTTC; D: TRBD2; V: TRBV5-4; J: TRBJ2-1; size: once
CDR3: CASSLLTGERTGELFF; DNA: TGCGCCAGCAGCTTGTTGACAGGGGAGAGGACCGGGGAGCTGTTTTTT; D: TRBD1; V: TRBV5-1; J: TRBJ2-2; size: NA
CDR3: CASSQGLAYEQYF; DNA: TGTGCCAGCAGCCAAGGACTAGCCTACGAGCAGTACTTC; D: NA; V: TRBV14; J: TRBJ2-7; size: NA
CDR3: CASSSRPGTGSRETQYF; DNA: TGTGCTAGCAGCTCGAGACCCGGGACAGGGTCTAGAGAGACCCAGTACTTC; D: TRBD1; V: TRBV7-7; J: TRBJ2-5; size: NA
CDR3: CASSYYGQGNTEAFF; DNA: TGTGCCAGCAGTTACTACGGGCAGGGGAACACTGAAGCTTTCTTT; D: NA; V: TRBV6-5; J: TRBJ1-1; size: NA
CDR3: CAISEVAEATNEKLFF; DNA: TGTGCCATCAGTGAGGTCGCAGAGGCAACTAATGAAAAACTGTTTTTT; D: NA; V: TRBV10-3; J: TRBJ1-4; size: once
CDR3: CASSPREGSPTGELFF; DNA: TGTGCCAGCTCACCACGGGAGGGGTCACCCACCGGGGAGCTGTTTTTT; D: TRBD2; V: TRBV18; J: TRBJ2-2; size: NA
CDR3: CASSLGTTNYGYTF; DNA: TGTGCCAGCAGCTTAGGGACTACTAACTATGGCTACACCTTC; D: NA; V: TRBV7-2; J: TRBJ1-2; size: NA
CDR3: CASSSGLDGGYTF; DNA: TGCGCCAGCAGCTCCGGACTCGACGGGGGCTACACCTTC; D: NA; V: TRBV5-1; J: TRBJ1-2; size: once
CDR3: CASRRTGSEGYTF; DNA: TGTGCCAGCAGAAGGACAGGGTCTGAGGGCTACACCTTC; D: TRBD1; V: TRBV6-5; J: TRBJ1-2; size: NA